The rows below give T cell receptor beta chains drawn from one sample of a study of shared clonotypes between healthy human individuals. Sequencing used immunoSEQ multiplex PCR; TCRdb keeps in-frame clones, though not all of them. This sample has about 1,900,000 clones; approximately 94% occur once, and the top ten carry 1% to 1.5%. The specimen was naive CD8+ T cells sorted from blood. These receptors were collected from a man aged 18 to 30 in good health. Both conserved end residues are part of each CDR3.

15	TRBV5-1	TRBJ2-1	CASSLAGNIGNEQFF
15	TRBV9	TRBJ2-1	CASTLGSLTHNEQFF
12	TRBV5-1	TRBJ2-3	CATSGGVDTQYF
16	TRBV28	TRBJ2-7	CASSLGAGTGGYEQYF
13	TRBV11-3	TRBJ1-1	CASSLRGVTEAFF
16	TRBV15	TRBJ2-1	CATSGGGVSDYNEQFF
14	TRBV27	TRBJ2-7	CASSLDALSYEQYF
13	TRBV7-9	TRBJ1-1	CASSPDLNTEAFF
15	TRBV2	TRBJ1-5	CASSPGTGGHQPQHF
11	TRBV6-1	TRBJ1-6	CATHQNSPLHF
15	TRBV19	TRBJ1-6	CASTIPGQGNSPLHF
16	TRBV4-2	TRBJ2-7	CASSQDSGEGSYEQYF
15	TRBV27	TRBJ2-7	CASSSVGTGDHEQYF
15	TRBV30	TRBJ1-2	CAWSVTGEVSYGYTF
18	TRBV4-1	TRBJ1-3	CASSLIPGQDFSGNTIYF
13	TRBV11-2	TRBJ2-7	CASSLGLAYEQYF
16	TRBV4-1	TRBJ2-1	CASSGRLAGSYNEQFF
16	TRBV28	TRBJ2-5	CASSSPSTVALETQYF
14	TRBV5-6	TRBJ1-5	CASSLGPGYQPQHF
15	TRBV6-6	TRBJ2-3	CASSYLRTASDTQYF
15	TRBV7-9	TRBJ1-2	CASSPGEVGSYGYTF
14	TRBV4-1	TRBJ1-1	CASSQDTGGTEAFF
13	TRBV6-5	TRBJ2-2	CASSGGLTGELFF
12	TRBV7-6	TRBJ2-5	CASSWGQETQYF
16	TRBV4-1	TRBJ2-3	CASSQGGQGATDTQYF
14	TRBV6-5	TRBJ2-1	CASSYEGQYNEQFF
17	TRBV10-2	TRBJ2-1	CASSDPEQRTSGNEQFF
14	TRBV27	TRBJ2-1	CASSLFGGLWEQFF
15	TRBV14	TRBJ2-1	CASSLLGTVRDEQFF
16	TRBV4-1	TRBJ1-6	CASSQDLPGARSPLHF
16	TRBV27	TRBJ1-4	CASSLLGGGTNEKLFF
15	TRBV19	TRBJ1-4	CATREEDRLTEKLFF
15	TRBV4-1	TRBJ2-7	CASSQRTDSSYEQYF
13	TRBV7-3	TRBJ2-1	CASPHRGYNEQFF
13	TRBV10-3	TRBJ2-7	CAISDSPGEEQYF
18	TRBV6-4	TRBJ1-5	CASSDSMGALSSNQPQHF
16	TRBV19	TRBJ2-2	CASSIISSKNTGELFF
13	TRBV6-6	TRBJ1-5	CASTVIRSQPQHF
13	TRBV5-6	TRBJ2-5	CASSPTSGETQYF
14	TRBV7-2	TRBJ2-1	CASSLGGTLNEQFF
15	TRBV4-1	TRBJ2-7	CASSQTTGSSYEQYF
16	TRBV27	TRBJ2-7	CASSPSQGVHSYEQYF
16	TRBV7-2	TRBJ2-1	CASSNPRSTIYNEQFF
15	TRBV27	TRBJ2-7	CASSFSYGERYEQYF
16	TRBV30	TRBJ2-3	CAWSIVAGGLTDTQYF
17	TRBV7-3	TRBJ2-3	CASSPVGTGGITDTQYF
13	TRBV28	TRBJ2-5	CASSLYLMETQYF
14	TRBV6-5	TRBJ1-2	CASSRIQGAIGYTF
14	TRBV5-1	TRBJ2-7	CASSPWDNSYEQYF
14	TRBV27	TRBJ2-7	CASSPGLAGEEQYF
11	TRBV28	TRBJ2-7	CASSSFYEQYF
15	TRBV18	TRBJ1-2	CASSPDASGNYGYTF
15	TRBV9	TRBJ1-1	CASSSRTGGYTEAFF
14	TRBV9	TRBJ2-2	CASAYGGNTGELFF
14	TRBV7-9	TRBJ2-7	CASSLGIAGSEQYF
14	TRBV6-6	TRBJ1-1	CASSPDRRNTEAFF
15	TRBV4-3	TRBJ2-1	CASSQRLAGASEQFF
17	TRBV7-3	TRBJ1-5	CASSLIGPRRCNQPQHF
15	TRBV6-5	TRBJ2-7	CASSSPERGIYEQYF
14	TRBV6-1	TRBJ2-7	CASSELGQAYEQYF